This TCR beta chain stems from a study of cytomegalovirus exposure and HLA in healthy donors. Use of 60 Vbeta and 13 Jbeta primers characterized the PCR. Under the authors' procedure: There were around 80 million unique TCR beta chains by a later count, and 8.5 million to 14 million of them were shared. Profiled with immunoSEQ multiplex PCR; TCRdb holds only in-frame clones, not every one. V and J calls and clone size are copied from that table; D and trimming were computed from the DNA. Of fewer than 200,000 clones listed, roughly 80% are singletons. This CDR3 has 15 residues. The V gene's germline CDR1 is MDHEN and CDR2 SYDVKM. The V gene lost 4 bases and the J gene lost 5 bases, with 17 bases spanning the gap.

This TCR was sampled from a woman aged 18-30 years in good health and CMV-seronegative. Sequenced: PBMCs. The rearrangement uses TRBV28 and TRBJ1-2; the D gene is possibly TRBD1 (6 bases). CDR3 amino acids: CASSSLQGNRYGYTF. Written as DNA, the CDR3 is TGTGCCAGCAGTTCACTACAGGGAAATAGATATGGCTACACCTTC.